This TCR beta chain derives from a study of T cell repertoires in cytomegalovirus infection. Germline CDR1 and CDR2: MNHNY and SVGAGI (reference sequence). The V end was cut by 4 bases, the J end by 9 bases, with 16 bases between. The length of the CDR3 is 14 residues. TCRdb passed the reads through MiXCR, listing each CDR3 protein once. The data show a few hundred thousand distinct CDR3 sequences, with 20% to 30% seen just once and about an eighth held by the top ten. Comments on this clonotype: Its antigen is not known.

The source was cultured PBMCs, collected from culture after CMV antigen stimulation. The chain uses TRBV6-6 and TRBJ2-1, with a tentative D call TRBD2 (5 bases). This TCR was recovered from a human donor in good health (CMV status not recorded). Some clones in this sample may be carry-over from other donors' samples. For the CDR3, the DNA is TGTGCCAGCAGTTTTACTATTCGGGATGGTGAGCAGTTCTTC. It specifies CASSFTIRDGEQFF.